This TCR beta chain emerged from a study of persistence of HIV-infected CD4 T cells. This was the immunoSEQ version 4 assay in survey mode. Libraries were prepared by immunoSEQ multiplex PCR; TCRdb keeps only in-frame clonotypes and omits some of them. The sample contains fewer than 45,000 clones, approximately 90% of which appear only once. The CDR3 loop spans 13 amino acids. The germline V and J ends were trimmed by 5 bases and 1 base, with 3 bases remaining between them. Nonspecific anti-CD3/anti-CD28 bead stimulation represents the broad CD4+ T cell repertoire. CD4+ T cells upregulating both CD40 ligand and CD69 were sorted as responding cells. For this clone: Antigen unknown.

This sample comprised CD4+ T cells sorted from PBMCs after roughly 18-hour stimulation, obtained from a patient who received antiretroviral therapy. This TCR derives from an adult woman with HIV who was CMV-seropositive. The rearrangement joins TRBV12-3 or TRBV12-4 to TRBJ1-6; D unclear. CDR3 sequence reads: CASSPSYNSPLHF. The CDR3 DNA sequence: TGTGCCAGCAGTCCGTCCTATAATTCACCCCTCCACTTT.